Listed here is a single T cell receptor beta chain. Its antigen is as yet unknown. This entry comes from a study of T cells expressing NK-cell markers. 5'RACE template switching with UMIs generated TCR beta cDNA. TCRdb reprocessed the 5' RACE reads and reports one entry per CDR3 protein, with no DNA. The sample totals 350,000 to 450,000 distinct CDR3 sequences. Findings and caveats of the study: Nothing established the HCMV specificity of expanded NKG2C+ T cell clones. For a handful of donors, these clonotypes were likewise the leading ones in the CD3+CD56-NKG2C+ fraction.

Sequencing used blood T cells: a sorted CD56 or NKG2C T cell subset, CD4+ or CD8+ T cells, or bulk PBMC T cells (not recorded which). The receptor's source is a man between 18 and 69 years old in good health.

CDR3 in amino acids: CASSSGPGQESSYEQYF. The V and J genes are TRBV7-2 and TRBJ2-7; TCRdb's D gene call, TRBD1, goes unchecked for lack of DNA. Germline CDR1 and CDR2: SGHTA and FQGNSA. The CDR3 spans 17 residues. Looking up the rest from reference TRBV7-2 and TRBJ2-7 gives the full variable domain: GAGVSQSPSNKVTEKGKDVELRCDPISGHTALYWYRQSLGQGLEFLIYFQGNSAPDKSGLPSDRFSAERTGGSVSTLTIQRTQQEDSAVYLCASSSGPGQESSYEQYFGPGTRLTVT.